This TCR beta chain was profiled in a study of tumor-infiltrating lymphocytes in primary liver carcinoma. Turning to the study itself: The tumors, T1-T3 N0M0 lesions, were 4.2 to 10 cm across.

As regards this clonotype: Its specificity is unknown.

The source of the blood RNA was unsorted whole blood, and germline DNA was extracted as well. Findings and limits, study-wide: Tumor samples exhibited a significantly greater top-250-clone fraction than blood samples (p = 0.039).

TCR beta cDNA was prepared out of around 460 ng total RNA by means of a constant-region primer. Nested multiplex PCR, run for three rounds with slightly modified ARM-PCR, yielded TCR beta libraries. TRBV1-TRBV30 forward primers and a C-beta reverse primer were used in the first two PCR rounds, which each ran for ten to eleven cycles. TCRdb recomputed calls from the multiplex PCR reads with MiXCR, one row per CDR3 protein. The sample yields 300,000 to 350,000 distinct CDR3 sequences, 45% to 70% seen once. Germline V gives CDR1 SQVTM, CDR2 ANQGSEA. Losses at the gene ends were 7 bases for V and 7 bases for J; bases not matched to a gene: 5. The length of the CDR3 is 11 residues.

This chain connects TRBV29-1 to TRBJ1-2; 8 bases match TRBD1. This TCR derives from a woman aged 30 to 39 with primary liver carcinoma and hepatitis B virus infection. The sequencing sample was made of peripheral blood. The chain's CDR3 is CSARTGSGYTF. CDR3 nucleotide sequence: TGCAGCGCAAGGACAGGGAGTGGCTACACCTTC.